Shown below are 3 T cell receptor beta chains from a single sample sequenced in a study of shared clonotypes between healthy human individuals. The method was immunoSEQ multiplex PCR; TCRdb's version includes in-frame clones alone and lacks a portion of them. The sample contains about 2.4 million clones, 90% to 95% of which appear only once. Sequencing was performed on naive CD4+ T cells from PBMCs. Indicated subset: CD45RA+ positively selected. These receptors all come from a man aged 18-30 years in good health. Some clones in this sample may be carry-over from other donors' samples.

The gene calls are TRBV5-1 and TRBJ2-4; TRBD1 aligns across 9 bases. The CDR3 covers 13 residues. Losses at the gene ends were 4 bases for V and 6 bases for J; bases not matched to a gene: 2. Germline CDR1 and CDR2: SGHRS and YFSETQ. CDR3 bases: TGCGCCAGCAGCACGGGACAGGGAAACATTCAGTACTTC. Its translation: CASSTGQGNIQYF.

CDR3 sequence: CAWTGRDYLYEQYF. CDR3 in DNA: TGTGCCTGGACGGGAAGGGACTATCTCTACGAGCAGTACTTC. The gene calls are TRBV30 and TRBJ2-7; 7 bases fit TRBD2. The J segment lost 3 bases and the V segment lost 4 bases, leaving 9 bases of the junction unmatched. The CDR3 has 14 residues. The germline V gene encodes CDR1 GTSNPN and CDR2 SVGIG (reference sequence).

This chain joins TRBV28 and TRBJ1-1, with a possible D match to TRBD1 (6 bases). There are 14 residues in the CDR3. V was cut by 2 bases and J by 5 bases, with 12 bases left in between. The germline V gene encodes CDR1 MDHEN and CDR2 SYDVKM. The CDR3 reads CASSLVPRGTEAFF. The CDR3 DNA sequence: TGTGCCAGCAGTTTAGTACCAAGGGGGACTGAAGCTTTCTTT. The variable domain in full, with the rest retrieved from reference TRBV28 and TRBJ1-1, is DVKVTQSSRYLVKRTGEKVFLECVQDMDHENMFWYRQDPGLGLRLIYFSYDVKMKEKGDIPEGYSVSREKKERFSLILESASTNQTSMYLCASSLVPRGTEAFFGQGTRLTVV.